A single sample gave rise to the 19 T cell receptor beta chains below, sequenced in a study of cytomegalovirus exposure and HLA in healthy donors (dated by TCRdb to about 2017). The library was made by the immunoSEQ multiplex PCR assay. For the multiplex PCR, a mixture combining 60 forward primers for TCR Vbeta segments and 13 reverse primers for TCR Jbeta segments was used. What TCRdb holds here is the immuneACCESS table cut down to in-frame rearrangements. Part of the clones is not present; checked against another copy, under half of the missing clones reflect an unresolved V gene, and the others are unexplained. The sample table holds some 150,000 clones, of which 60% to 85% were seen once. The biggest ten clones account for approximately 2.8% of the sample. Sequenced: PBMCs. The receptors originated from a male donor in good health and CMV-seronegative.

This clone appeared a few times. This sequence joins TRBV7-8 and TRBJ1-4; 9 bases match TRBD1. V shed 1 base, J shed 8 bases, and the junction held 11 bases outside the gene matches. The germline V gene has CDR1 SGHVS and CDR2 FQNEAQ. The CDR3 has 17 residues. This CDR3 reads CASSLGFGTGSDEKLFF. As DNA, the CDR3 is TGTGCCAGCAGCTTAGGTTTCGGGACAGGGAGCGACGAAAAACTGTTTTTT.

The chain has TRBV29-1 and TRBJ1-2; D gene ambiguous. V was cut by 6 bases and J by 4 bases, with 9 bases left in between. CDR3 length: 11 amino acids. The germline V gene has CDR1 SQVTM and CDR2 ANQGSEA. The CDR3 DNA reads TGCAGCGTCGGGGATGGCTATGGCTACACCTTC. Translated: CSVGDGYGYTF. The full variable domain, in which reference TRBV29-1 and TRBJ1-2 provide the parts outside the CDR3, is SAVISQKPSRDICQRGTSLTIQCQVDSQVTMMFWYRQQPGQSLTLIATANQGSEATYESGFVIDKFPISRPNLTFSTLTVSNMSPEDSSIYLCSVGDGYGYTFGSGTRLTVV.

The rearrangement uses TRBV11-3 and TRBJ2-7, with a possible D match to TRBD2 (6 bases). Germline V gives CDR1 SGHNT, CDR2 YENEEA. The CDR3 is 18 residues long. Trimming stripped 5 bases from V and 0 bases from J, with 23 bases between. CDR3 amino acids: CASSLAGQRDSYSYEQYF. The CDR3 DNA reads as TGTGCCAGCAGCCTAGCCGGCCAAAGGGACTCCTACTCCTACGAGCAGTACTTC.

This sequence joins TRBV11-2 and TRBJ1-1, with a possible D match to TRBD1 (6 bases). The V and J ends lost 1 base and 4 bases respectively, with 10 bases between them. The CDR3 extends over 14 amino acids. Germline CDR1 and CDR2: SGHAT and FQNNGV. CDR3 coding DNA: TGTGCCAGCAGCTTAGTTAGGGGGGGCACTGAAGCTTTCTTT. It yields the protein CASSLVRGGTEAFF.

Only one count was recorded for this clone. The chain combines TRBV18 with TRBJ2-2, with 7 bases aligning to TRBD2. This CDR3 spans 17 amino acids. V was clipped by 3 bases and J by 0 bases; unmatched bases: 7. The germline V gene has CDR1 KGHSH and CDR2 LQKENI. The CDR3 here is CASSPWSSGSNTGELFF. For the CDR3, the DNA is TGTGCCAGCTCACCCTGGAGTAGCGGGTCGAACACCGGGGAGCTGTTTTTT. Based on the CDR3 plus reference TRBV18 and TRBJ2-2, the full variable domain is NAGVMQNPRHLVRRRGQEARLRCSPMKGHSHVYWYRQLPEEGLKFMVYLQKENIIDESGMPKERFSAEFPKEGPSILRIQQVVRGDSAAYFCASSPWSSGSNTGELFFGEGSRLTVL.

The chain links TRBV5-4 to TRBJ1-1; no clear D gene. This CDR3 is built from 14 residues. Trimming stripped 2 bases from V and 4 bases from J, with 12 bases between. Germline loops: CDR1 SGHNT, CDR2 YYREEE (reference sequence). CDR3 in DNA: TGTGCCAGCAGCTTACGGGGTCGCGGCACTGAAGCTTTCTTT. Protein product: CASSLRGRGTEAFF.

V usage is TRBV5-4 and J usage is TRBJ1-2; 7 bases line up with TRBD1. J was trimmed by 7 bases and V by 2 bases; bases with no gene match: 11. Germline CDR1 is SGHNT and CDR2 is YYREEE (reference sequence). The CDR3 covers 15 residues. The CDR3: CASSFPNDRVSGYTF. The CDR3, as DNA: TGTGCCAGCAGCTTCCCCAATGACAGGGTCAGTGGCTACACCTTC. The full variable domain, its missing parts supplied by reference TRBV5-4 and TRBJ1-2, is ETGVTQSPTHLIKTRGQQVTLRCSSQSGHNTVSWYQQALGQGPQFIFQYYREEENGRGNFPPRFSGLQFPNYSSELNVNALELDDSALYLCASSFPNDRVSGYTFGSGTRLTVV.

The chain links TRBV10-3 to TRBJ1-2; possible D gene TRBD1, 5 bases. The germline CDR1 and CDR2 sequences are ENHRY and SYGVKD. Trimming took off 0 bases at V and 2 bases at J, with 13 bases between the two ends. There are 16 residues in the CDR3. CDR3 nucleotide sequence: TGTGCCATCAGTGAGTCCGGAAGGGGCCAAAACTATGGCTACACCTTC. Its translation is CAISESGRGQNYGYTF.

V and J are TRBV18 and TRBJ2-7; 10 bases are a match to TRBD1. CDR1 and CDR2 (germline): KGHSH, LQKENI. Trimming at V came to 5 bases and at J to 6 bases, leaving 7 bases not matched to a gene. The CDR3 sequence is 14 residues long. The CDR3 region is CASSGGTGDIEQYF. The CDR3 coding sequence is TGTGCCAGCTCAGGAGGGACAGGGGATATCGAGCAGTACTTC.

The rearrangement links TRBV7-2 to TRBJ2-5, with D unresolved. CDR3 length equals 11 residues. Germline V CDR1 and CDR2: SGHTA, FQGNSA. Trimming removed 5 bases at V and 5 bases at J, with 6 bases between. CDR3 in DNA: TGTGCCAGCAGCCACGGGGAGACCCAGTACTTC. Amino acid sequence: CASSHGETQYF.

This clone showed up just once. This sequence joins TRBV7-9 and TRBJ1-4; D possibly corresponds to TRBD1 (5 bases). V was clipped by 2 bases and J by 11 bases, with 9 bases between them. This CDR3 region has 12 residues. Germline assignment: CDR1 SEHNR and CDR2 FQNEAQ (reference sequence). CDR3 sequence: CASSLQGEKLFF. DNA of the CDR3: TGTGCCAGCAGCTTACAGGGTGAGAAACTGTTTTTT.

The rearrangement uses TRBV13 and TRBJ1-1; 8 bases align to TRBD1. The germline V gene has CDR1 PRHDT and CDR2 FYEKMQ (reference sequence). This CDR3 is 13 amino acids long. The V segment lost 1 base and the J segment 5 bases; nucleotides outside the gene matches: 0. CDR3 sequence reads: CASSLDRGTEAFF. CDR3 nucleotides: TGTGCCAGCAGCTTAGACAGGGGGACTGAAGCTTTCTTT.

As concerns this clone: A junction boundary mismatches the germline segment, possibly from a read error. This rearrangement joins TRBV7-9 to TRBJ2-7; no definite D call. The CDR3 is made up of 12 amino acids. Looked up from germline, CDR1 is SEHNR and CDR2 is FQNEAQ (reference sequence). Here the CDR3 reads CSSSLTAYEQYF. For the CDR3, the DNA is TGTTCCAGCAGCTTAACCGCGTACGAGCAGTACTTC.

This clone was counted only a few times. V usage is TRBV6-5 and J usage is TRBJ2-1; 12 bases map to TRBD2. The junction had 7 bases not matched to a gene; V was cut back by 4 bases and J by 6 bases. This CDR3 is built from 16 residues. Looked up from germline, CDR1 is MNHEY and CDR2 is SVGAGI. Here the CDR3 reads CASSSLAGGPINEQFF. The CDR3 DNA reads as TGTGCCAGCAGTTCTCTAGCGGGGGGGCCAATCAATGAGCAGTTCTTC.

The chain recombines TRBV19 with TRBJ1-2; TRBD1 is a possible D gene (6 bases). Germline CDR1 LNHDA, CDR2 SQIVND (reference sequence). Trimming removed 2 bases at V and 3 bases at J, with 7 bases between. This CDR3 is built from 13 residues. The CDR3 DNA reads as TGTGCCAGTAGTATAAACAGGGACTATGGCTACACCTTC. Encoded protein: CASSINRDYGYTF.

The V and J genes are TRBV9 and TRBJ2-7; D might be TRBD1 (6 bases). Germline V CDR1 and CDR2: SGDLS, YYNGEE. Trimming left V 3 bases short and J 3 bases short, with 10 bases between. The CDR3 spans 13 residues. CDR3 DNA sequence: TGTGCCAGCAGCGGGTTAGGGGGCTACGAGCAGTACTTC. This translates into CASSGLGGYEQYF.

This clone was picked up one time. The V gene is TRBV5-1, the J gene TRBJ1-4, with D possibly matching TRBD1 (6 bases). This CDR3 region has 15 residues. The V end lost 4 bases, the J end lost 6 bases, and 16 bases lay between the germline ends. The germline V gene encodes CDR1 SGHRS and CDR2 YFSETQ. CDR3: CASSETGLGDEKLFF. CDR3 nucleotides: TGCGCCAGCAGCGAAACAGGGTTGGGGGATGAAAAACTGTTTTTT.

The chain links TRBV5-1 to TRBJ2-6; 9 bases line up with TRBD1. Germline-derived CDR1 and CDR2 are SGHRS and YFSETQ. The V and J ends lost 1 base and 4 bases, in that order; junction bases with no gene match: 9. The CDR3 spans 18 residues. The CDR3 DNA is TGCGCCAGCAGCTTGAAATCCGGGACAGGGACAGGGGCCAACGTCCTGACTTTC. Translated: CASSLKSGTGTGANVLTF. Full variable domain (missing parts from reference TRBV5-1 and TRBJ2-6): KAGVTQTPRYLIKTRGQQVTLSCSPISGHRSVSWYQQTPGQGLQFLFEYFSETQRNKGNFPGRFSGRQFSNSRSEMNVSTLELGDSALYLCASSLKSGTGTGANVLTFGAGSRLTVL.

This rearrangement joins TRBV5-1 to TRBJ2-3, with 7 nucleotides matching TRBD2. CDR1 and CDR2 from the germline V gene are SGHRS and YFSETQ. The J segment lost 2 bases and the V segment lost 4 bases, leaving 4 bases of the junction unmatched. There are 14 residues in the CDR3. CDR3 sequence reads: CASSREGHTDTQYF. CDR3 nucleotide sequence: TGCGCCAGCAGCAGGGAGGGGCACACAGATACGCAGTATTTT. Full variable domain (outside the CDR3, taken from reference TRBV5-1 and TRBJ2-3): KAGVTQTPRYLIKTRGQQVTLSCSPISGHRSVSWYQQTPGQGLQFLFEYFSETQRNKGNFPGRFSGRQFSNSRSEMNVSTLELGDSALYLCASSREGHTDTQYFGPGTRLTVL.